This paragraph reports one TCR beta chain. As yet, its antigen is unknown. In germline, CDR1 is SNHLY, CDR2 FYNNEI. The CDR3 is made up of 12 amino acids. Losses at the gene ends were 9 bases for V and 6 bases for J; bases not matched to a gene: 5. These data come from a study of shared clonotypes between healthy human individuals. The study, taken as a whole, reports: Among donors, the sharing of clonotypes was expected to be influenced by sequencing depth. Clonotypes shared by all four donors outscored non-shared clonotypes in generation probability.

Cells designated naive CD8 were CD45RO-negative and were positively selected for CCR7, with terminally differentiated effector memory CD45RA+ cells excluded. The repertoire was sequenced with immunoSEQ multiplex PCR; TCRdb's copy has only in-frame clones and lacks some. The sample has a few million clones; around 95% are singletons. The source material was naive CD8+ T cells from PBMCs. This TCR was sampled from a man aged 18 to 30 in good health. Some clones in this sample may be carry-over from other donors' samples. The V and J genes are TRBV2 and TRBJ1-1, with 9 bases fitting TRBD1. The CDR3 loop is CASGTGRSEAFF. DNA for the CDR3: TGTGCCAGTGGGACAGGGAGGTCTGAAGCTTTCTTT.